This T cell receptor beta chain was captured by sequencing in a study of blood T cell repertoires in COVID-19. Study background: Sites in the United States, Italy and Spain provided acute and convalescent COVID-19 samples. The analysed material was cDNA or gDNA that came from T cells, B-cell-depleted T cells, or PBMCs.

During active infection, Seattle patients enrolled and were then monitored through disease. As originally analysed: Nucleated cell counts were estimated from reference gene primer amplification. TCRdb keeps only in-frame clones here, not all; method: immunoSEQ multiplex PCR. From that table come the V and J calls and clone size; the DNA was used to work out D and trimming. The sample consists of roughly 290,000 clones, 80% to 85% of them appearing once. CDR3 length equals 14 residues. V was cut by 2 bases and J by 1 base, with 8 bases left in between. Per the germline V gene, CDR1 is LGHDT and CDR2 is YNNKEL (reference sequence).

This chain joins TRBV3-1 (or the pseudogene TRBV3-2) and TRBJ1-1, with unresolved D. The specimen was peripheral blood. The receptor's source is a person aged 65 to 85 with COVID-19, enrolled during active disease. The CDR3 protein is CASSQPGPNTEAFF. CDR3 nucleotide sequence: TGTGCCAGCAGCCAACCAGGTCCGAACACTGAAGCTTTCTTT.